Each of the 9 T cell receptor beta chains below was sequenced from the same sample in a study of blood T cell repertoires in COVID-19. Sequencing was performed with immunoSEQ multiplex PCR; in TCRdb, only in-frame clones are kept and a portion is missing. The sample consists of approximately 200,000 clones, roughly 80% of them appearing once. The sequencing input was peripheral blood. The receptor source for this set is a woman older than 75 with acute or convalescent COVID-19.

This sequence joins TRBV30 and TRBJ1-1, with D possibly matching TRBD1 (6 bases). The CDR3 is made up of 14 amino acids. V lost 3 bases and J 1 base, leaving 12 bases between the germline ends. Germline V gene data show CDR1 as GTSNPN and CDR2 as SVGIG (reference sequence). The DNA for the CDR3 is TGTGCCTGGAGCTTGGACAGCAAGAACACTGAAGCTTTCTTT. Protein product: CAWSLDSKNTEAFF.

Only a few counts were recorded for this clone. J is TRBJ2-7 and V is TRBV14; 9 bases map to TRBD1. CDR3 length equals 17 residues. With 3 bases clipped from V and 0 bases from J, the junction kept 9 bases outside the gene matches. CDR1 and CDR2 (germline): SGHDN, FVKESK. CDR3 sequence (DNA): TGTGCCAGCAGCCAGAACCCCGGGACAGGGCCCTCCTACGAGCAGTACTTC. Protein sequence: CASSQNPGTGPSYEQYF.

The chain employs TRBV29-1 and TRBJ1-2; 7 nucleotides line up with TRBD1. The CDR3 is made up of 14 amino acids. V trimming: 3 bases; J trimming: 5 bases; junction bases outside the gene matches: 9. Germline V gives CDR1 SQVTM, CDR2 ANQGSEA. DNA for the CDR3: TGCAGCGTTGATCCCCAACAGGGGTCGTATGGCTACACCTTC. Its protein product is CSVDPQQGSYGYTF.

The chain combines TRBV4-1 with TRBJ2-3; D is undetermined. Trimming pared 0 bases from V and 0 bases from J, leaving 13 bases between. Germline V gene sequence: CDR1 MGHRA, CDR2 YSYEKL. The CDR3 length is 17 residues. The CDR3, as DNA: TGCGCCAGCAGCCAAGAGTGGGCCATCCCGAGCACAGATACGCAGTATTTT. This encodes CASSQEWAIPSTDTQYF.

The V and J genes are TRBV2 and TRBJ2-1, with D possibly being TRBD2 (6 bases). Per the germline V gene, CDR1 is SNHLY and CDR2 is FYNNEI. V lost 4 bases and J 5 bases, leaving 18 bases between the germline ends. This CDR3 has 16 residues. The CDR3 spells CASSVFRESGDNEQFF. The CDR3, as DNA: TGTGCCAGCAGTGTATTTCGGGAGAGCGGCGACAATGAGCAGTTCTTC.

The V gene is TRBV27, the J gene TRBJ1-2; a possible D gene is TRBD1 (5 bases). The CDR3 length is 15 residues. Trimming removed 4 bases from V and 0 bases from J, with 12 bases in between. The V gene's germline CDR1 is MNHEY and CDR2 SMNVEV (reference sequence). The CDR3 protein is CASSSRTFTNYGYTF. CDR3 bases: TGTGCCAGCAGTTCCCGGACATTCACTAACTATGGCTACACCTTC.

The J gene is TRBJ1-6, the V gene TRBV5-1, with 7 nucleotides matching TRBD1. The germline V gene encodes CDR1 SGHRS and CDR2 YFSETQ. Trimming removed 3 bases from V and 7 bases from J; junction bases left unmatched: 7. CDR3 length equals 15 residues. CDR3 bases: TGCGCCAGCAGCTCGACCGGGACAGTCAATTCACCCCTCCACTTT. This translates into CASSSTGTVNSPLHF.

The gene calls are TRBV28 and TRBJ2-5, with D maybe TRBD2 (6 bases). Trimming pared 6 bases from V and 2 bases from J, leaving 19 bases between. Germline CDR1 is MDHEN and CDR2 is SYDVKM. The CDR3 extends over 16 amino acids. DNA of the CDR3: TGTGCCAGCAGAAAGGGCGGCGGGACGACGCAAGAGACCCAGTACTTC. It yields the protein CASRKGGGTTQETQYF. The whole variable domain, filled in from reference TRBV28 and TRBJ2-5, reads DVKVTQSSRYLVKRTGEKVFLECVQDMDHENMFWYRQDPGLGLRLIYFSYDVKMKEKGDIPEGYSVSREKKERFSLILESASTNQTSMYLCASRKGGGTTQETQYFGPGTRLLVL.

The chain recombines TRBV2 with TRBJ1-5, with 9 nucleotides matching TRBD1. The ends lost 3 bases at V and 0 bases at J; junction bases unmatched: 9. CDR3 length: 18 amino acids. From germline, CDR1 is SNHLY and CDR2 FYNNEI. The CDR3: CASSDSGQGFYSNQPQHF. For the CDR3, the DNA is TGTGCCAGCAGTGATTCCGGACAGGGGTTCTATAGCAATCAGCCCCAGCATTTT.